A single T cell receptor (beta chain) is shown here with its context. This entry comes from a study of blood T cell repertoires in COVID-19. Germline V gives CDR1 MNHNY, CDR2 SVGAGI (reference sequence). V was shortened by 6 bases and J by 7 bases, with 15 bases between the two germline ends. The CDR3 sequence is 14 residues long. This table comes from immunoSEQ multiplex PCR, and its TCRdb copy is limited to in-frame clones, with some not included. The sample records fewer than 250,000 clones, more than 80% being singletons. The clonotype comes from a man in his thirties or forties with COVID-19, enrolled during active disease. V and J are TRBV6-6 and TRBJ1-4, with D perhaps TRBD1 (6 bases). Sequencing was carried out using peripheral blood. This CDR3 reads CASSLGQLGEKLFF. CDR3 nucleotide sequence: TGTGCCAGCAGCCTAGGACAGCTCGGTGAAAAACTGTTTTTT.